Each of the 5 T cell receptor beta chains below was sequenced from the same sample in a study of cytomegalovirus exposure and HLA in healthy donors. This PCR relied on a set of 60 Vbeta primers and 13 Jbeta primers. Profiling relied on immunoSEQ multiplex PCR, and the TCRdb table lists in-frame clones only, not all of them. The sample yields 150,000 or so clones, roughly four fifths seen once. Sample: PBMCs. These receptors originate from a man younger than 35 in good health and CMV-seropositive.

The chain uses TRBV5-1 and TRBJ2-7; 11 positions match TRBD2. V shed 0 bases, J shed 3 bases, and the junction held 5 bases outside the gene matches. This CDR3 is 16 amino acids long. Looked up from germline, CDR1 is SGHRS and CDR2 is YFSETQ. CDR3 bases: TGCGCCAGCAGCTTGGCTAGCGGGAGGCCCTACTACGAGCAGTACTTC. Protein product: CASSLASGRPYYEQYF.

V and J are TRBV11-2 and TRBJ2-7, with 8 positions matching TRBD2. This CDR3 contains 18 residues. The V and J ends lost 1 base and 2 bases, in that order; junction bases with no gene match: 13. CDR1 and CDR2 from the germline V gene are SGHAT and FQNNGV. This CDR3 reads CASSLVRGEAGVAYEQYF. The DNA for the CDR3 is TGTGCCAGCAGCTTAGTGAGGGGGGAAGCGGGAGTAGCCTACGAGCAGTACTTC.

The chain recombines TRBV28 with TRBJ1-1, with TRBD1 matching 9 bases. CDR1 and CDR2 (germline): MDHEN, SYDVKM. V lost 4 bases, J lost 7 bases, and 4 bases stayed unmatched. The CDR3 covers 13 residues. CDR3 in DNA: TGTGCCAGCAGTTACAGGGGGCGTGATGAAGCTTTCTTT. Translation gives CASSYRGRDEAFF.

This chain uses TRBV9 with TRBJ2-7; 10 bases fit TRBD2. In germline, CDR1 is SGDLS, CDR2 YYNGEE. V dropped 0 bases and J dropped 2; count of bases not matched to a gene: 2. The CDR3 contains 15 residues. CDR3 residues: CASSVAGTSAYEQYF. DNA of the CDR3: TGTGCCAGCAGCGTAGCGGGGACTAGCGCCTACGAGCAGTACTTC. Using reference TRBV9 and TRBJ2-7 for the parts outside the CDR3, the full variable domain is DSGVTQTPKHLITATGQRVTLRCSPRSGDLSVYWYQQSLDQGLQFLIQYYNGEERAKGNILERFSAQQFPDLHSELNLSSLELGDSALYFCASSVAGTSAYEQYFGPGTRLTVT.

This rearrangement joins TRBV19 to TRBJ1-5; 9 bases align to TRBD1. The ends lost 9 bases at V and 2 bases at J; junction bases unmatched: 8. The germline CDR1 and CDR2 sequences are LNHDA and SQIVND (reference sequence). CDR3 length: 15 amino acids. The CDR3, as DNA: TGTGCCAGCGCCGCGGACAGGGGCGGCAATCAGCCCCAGCATTTT. Protein: CASAADRGGNQPQHF.